This T cell receptor beta chain was captured in a study of blood T cell repertoires in COVID-19. Study details: The United States, Italy and Spain were the sources of the acute and convalescent COVID-19 samples.

Original processing notes: Reference gene primer amplification gave estimated nucleated cell counts. Assay: immunoSEQ multiplex PCR; the TCRdb copy retains only in-frame clones and omits some. Clone size and the V and J calls come from that table; the DNA yielded D and trimming. The sample contains approximately 200,000 clones, 75% to 90% of which appear only once. Germline V lookup: CDR1 SGHAT, CDR2 FQNNGV. The CDR3 extends over 16 amino acids. Trimming at V came to 5 bases and at J to 1 base, leaving 4 bases not matched to a gene. The sequenced material came from peripheral blood. The clonotype originates from a human donor in a cohort sampled during active COVID-19. The V call is TRBV11-2, the J call TRBJ2-2; TRBD2 agrees at 10 bases. In DNA form, the CDR3 reads TGTGCCAGCAGCGCCAGACTAGCGGGGAACACCGGGGAGCTGTTTTTT. It specifies CASSARLAGNTGELFF.